The present TCR beta chain was sequenced within a study of technical replicates of blood from several donors. This CDR3 contains 16 residues. The germline V gene encodes CDR1 MNHEY and CDR2 SMNVEV (reference sequence). V shed 5 bases, J shed 4 bases, and the junction held 6 bases outside the gene matches. The repertoire was sequenced with immunoSEQ multiplex PCR; TCRdb's copy has only in-frame clones and lacks some. This table has over 50,000 clones, around nine tenths appearing once. This clone has just one count. What was sequenced was PBMCs. The chain has TRBV27 and TRBJ2-5; 14 nucleotides agree with TRBD2. The sequence was collected from a human donor in good health. Some clones in this sample may be carry-over from other donors' samples. This chain's CDR3 is CASSKGLAGVRETQYF. The CDR3 DNA reads as TGTGCCAGCAGTAAGGGACTAGCGGGAGTGAGAGAGACCCAGTACTTC.